Listed here is a single TCR beta chain. Its matching antigen is unknown. The CDR3 extends over 15 amino acids. Trimming cost V 2 bases and J 0 bases, with 8 bases left between them. Germline V CDR1 and CDR2: LNHDA, SQIVND (reference sequence). This entry comes from a study of post-analysis software for immune sequencing data. Overall study context: Disease courses included relapsing-remitting, secondary progressive and progressive-relapsing multiple sclerosis. Whole-study results and caveats: Normalized Chao1 diversity was significantly reduced in patients versus controls. Those samples that were prepared in the same batch co-clustered strongly by F measure. Patients showed TRBV5-6, TRBV5-1 and TRBV20-1 among five TRBV segments more frequent than in controls.

TCR beta cDNA libraries included unique molecular identifiers. Roughly 500,000 cDNA molecules came from around 0.96 to 9.9 million T cells. Using its own MiXCR run on the PCR reads, TCRdb lists one record per CDR3 protein. The data contain roughly 400,000 distinct CDR3 sequences, approximately 38% of them singletons. The clonotype originates from a girl aged 2 to 10 with multiple sclerosis. J is TRBJ2-1 and V is TRBV19, with a tentative D call TRBD2 (5 bases). The sequencing sample was made of blood. Here the CDR3 reads CASSIITSSYNEQFF. In DNA form, the CDR3 reads TGTGCCAGTAGTATAATAACTAGCTCCTACAATGAGCAGTTCTTC.